This T cell receptor (beta chain) appears in the sequencing data of a study of cytomegalovirus exposure and HLA in healthy donors. Sequencing was performed with immunoSEQ multiplex PCR; in TCRdb, only in-frame clones are kept and a portion is missing. The data hold about 160,000 clones, with 86% observed a single time. Germline V lookup: CDR1 SGHVS, CDR2 FNYEAQ. V lost 3 bases to trimming and J lost 4 bases; unmatched junction nucleotides: 5. This CDR3 has 14 amino acids. The chain combines TRBV7-6 with TRBJ1-1, with 7 bases lining up with TRBD1. The TCR originated in a woman between 18 and 29 years old in good health and CMV-seronegative. Source material: PBMCs. This CDR3 is CASSFGTGATEAFF. CDR3 nucleotides: TGTGCCAGCAGCTTCGGTACAGGGGCCACTGAAGCTTTCTTT.